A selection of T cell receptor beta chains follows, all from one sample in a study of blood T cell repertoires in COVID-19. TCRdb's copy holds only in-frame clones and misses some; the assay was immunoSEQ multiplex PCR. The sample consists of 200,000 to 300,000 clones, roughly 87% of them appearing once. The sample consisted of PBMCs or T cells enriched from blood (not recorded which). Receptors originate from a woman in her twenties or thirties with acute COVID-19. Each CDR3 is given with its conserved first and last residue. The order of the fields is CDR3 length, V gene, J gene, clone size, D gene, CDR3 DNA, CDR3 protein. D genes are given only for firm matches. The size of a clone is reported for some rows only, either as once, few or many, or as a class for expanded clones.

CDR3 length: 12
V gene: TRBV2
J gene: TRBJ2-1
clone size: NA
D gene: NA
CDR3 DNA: TGTGCCAGCACGGGGCAGGGGTATGAGCAGTTCTTC
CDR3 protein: CASTGQGYEQFF

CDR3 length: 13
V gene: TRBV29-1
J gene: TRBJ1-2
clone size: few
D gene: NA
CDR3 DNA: TGCAGCGTTGTATCCCCCCTCTCCTATGGCTACACCTTC
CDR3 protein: CSVVSPLSYGYTF

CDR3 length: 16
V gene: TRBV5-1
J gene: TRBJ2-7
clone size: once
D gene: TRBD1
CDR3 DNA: TGCGCCAGCAGCGGACGGGACAGCGGTCAATCCTACGAGCAGTACTTC
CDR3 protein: CASSGRDSGQSYEQYF

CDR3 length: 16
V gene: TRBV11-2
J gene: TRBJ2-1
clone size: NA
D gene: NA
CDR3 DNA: TGTGCCAGCAGCTTATTCGGGGGTAAGTCCTACAATGAGCAGTTCTTC
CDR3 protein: CASSLFGGKSYNEQFF

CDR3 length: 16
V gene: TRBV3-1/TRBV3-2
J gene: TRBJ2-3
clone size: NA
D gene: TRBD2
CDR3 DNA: TGTGCCAGCAGCCAAGAGCCCGGGGGGTTTTCATCTCTGCAGTATTTT
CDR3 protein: CASSQEPGGFSSLQYF

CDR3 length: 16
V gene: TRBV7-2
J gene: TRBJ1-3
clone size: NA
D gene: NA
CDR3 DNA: TGTGCCAGCAGCCAAGAAGGACTATTCTCTGGAAACACCATATATTTT
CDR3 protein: CASSQEGLFSGNTIYF

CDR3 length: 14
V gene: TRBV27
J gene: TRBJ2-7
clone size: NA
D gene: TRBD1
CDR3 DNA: TGTGCCAGCAGTCCCAGGGGGCTACCGGAAGAGCAGTACTTC
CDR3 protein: CASSPRGLPEEQYF

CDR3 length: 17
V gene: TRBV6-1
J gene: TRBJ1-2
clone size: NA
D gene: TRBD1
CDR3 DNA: TGTGCCAGCAGTGAACATTTTGGGACAGGGGGCAACTATGGCTACACCTTC
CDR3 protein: CASSEHFGTGGNYGYTF

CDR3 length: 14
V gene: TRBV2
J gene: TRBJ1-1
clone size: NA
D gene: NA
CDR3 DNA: TGTGCCAGCAGTGCCCAGGGTAAGGCTACTGAAGCTTTCTTT
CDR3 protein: CASSAQGKATEAFF

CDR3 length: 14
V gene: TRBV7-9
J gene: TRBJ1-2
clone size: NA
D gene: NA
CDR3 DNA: TGTGCCAGCAGTTCTTTAAGCTCCTACTATGGCTACACCTTC
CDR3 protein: CASSSLSSYYGYTF

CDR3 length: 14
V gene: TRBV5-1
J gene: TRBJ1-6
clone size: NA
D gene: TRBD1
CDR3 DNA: TGCGCCAGCAGTCCAGACAGGGTCAGATCACCCCTCCACTTT
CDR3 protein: CASSPDRVRSPLHF

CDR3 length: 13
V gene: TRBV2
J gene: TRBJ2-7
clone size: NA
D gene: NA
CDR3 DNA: TGTGCCAGCAGTGGAGTGTCAGGTGGAGAGCAGTACTTC
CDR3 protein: CASSGVSGGEQYF

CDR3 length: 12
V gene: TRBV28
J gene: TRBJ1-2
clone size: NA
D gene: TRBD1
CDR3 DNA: TGTGCCAGCAGCCGGGACAGCGGCGGCTACACCTTC
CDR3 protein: CASSRDSGGYTF

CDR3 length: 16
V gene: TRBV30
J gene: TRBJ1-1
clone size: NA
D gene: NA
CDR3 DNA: TGTGCCTGGAGCCTAGGACCGGGCGGGATGAACACTGAAGCTTTCTTT
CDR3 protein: CAWSLGPGGMNTEAFF

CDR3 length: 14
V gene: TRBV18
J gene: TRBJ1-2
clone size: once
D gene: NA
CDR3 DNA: TGTGCCAGCTCACCACCTGGCATCCCGTATGGCTACACCTTC
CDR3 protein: CASSPPGIPYGYTF

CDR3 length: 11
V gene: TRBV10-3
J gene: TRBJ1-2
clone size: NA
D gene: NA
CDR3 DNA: TGTGCCATCAGTGAAGAGTATGGCTACACCTTC
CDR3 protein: CAISEEYGYTF

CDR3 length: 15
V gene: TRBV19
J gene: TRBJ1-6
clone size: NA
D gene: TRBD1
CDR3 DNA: TGTGCCAGTAGTTCGACAGGGGAGGCTAATTCACCCCTCCACTTT
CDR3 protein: CASSSTGEANSPLHF

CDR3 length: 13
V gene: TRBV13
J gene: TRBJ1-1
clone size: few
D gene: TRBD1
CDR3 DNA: TGTGCCAGCAGCCTCCGGGACAGCACTGAAGCTTTCTTT
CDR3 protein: CASSLRDSTEAFF

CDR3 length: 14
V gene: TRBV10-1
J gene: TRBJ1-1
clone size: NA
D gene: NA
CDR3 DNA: TGCGCCAGCAGTCCTAGAAGAGTGAACACTGAAGCTTTCTTT
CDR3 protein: CASSPRRVNTEAFF

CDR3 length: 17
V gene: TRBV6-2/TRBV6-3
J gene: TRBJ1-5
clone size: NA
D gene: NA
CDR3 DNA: TGTGCCAGCAGTTTACCACATGGGGGGGGCCAGAGAAGTGCCCAGCATTTT
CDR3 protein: CASSLPHGGGQRSAQHF

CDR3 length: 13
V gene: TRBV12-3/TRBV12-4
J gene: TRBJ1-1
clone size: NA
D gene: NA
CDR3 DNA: TGTGCCAGCAGAAGAACAGGGAACACTGAAGCTTTCTTT
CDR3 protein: CASRRTGNTEAFF

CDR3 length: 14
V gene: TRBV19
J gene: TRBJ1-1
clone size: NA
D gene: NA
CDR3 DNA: TGTGCCAGTAGTATTACCGTTGAGGCGAATGAAGCTTTCTTT
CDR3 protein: CASSITVEANEAFF

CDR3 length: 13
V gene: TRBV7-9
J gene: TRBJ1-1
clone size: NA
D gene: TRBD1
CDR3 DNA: TGTGCCAGCAGTCCTTGGGGCCGGACAGGGGCTTTCTTT
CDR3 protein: CASSPWGRTGAFF

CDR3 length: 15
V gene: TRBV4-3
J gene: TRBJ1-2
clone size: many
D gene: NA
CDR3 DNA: TGCGCCAGCAGCCAAGACACGGGCAGGGACTATGGCTACACCTTC
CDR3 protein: CASSQDTGRDYGYTF

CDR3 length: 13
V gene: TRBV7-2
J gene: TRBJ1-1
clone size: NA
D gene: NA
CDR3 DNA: TGTGCCAGCAGCGGACAAGAGAACACTGAAGCTTTCTTT
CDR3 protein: CASSGQENTEAFF

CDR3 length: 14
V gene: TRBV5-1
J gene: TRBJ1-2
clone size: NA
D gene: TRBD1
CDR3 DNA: TGCGCCAGCAGCTCGGGGACAGCGAACTATGGCTACACCTTC
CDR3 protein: CASSSGTANYGYTF

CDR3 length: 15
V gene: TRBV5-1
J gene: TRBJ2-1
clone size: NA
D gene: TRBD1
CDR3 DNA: TGCGCCAGCAAACCAGACAGGGGGAAATGGGATGAGCAGTTCTTC
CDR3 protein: CASKPDRGKWDEQFF

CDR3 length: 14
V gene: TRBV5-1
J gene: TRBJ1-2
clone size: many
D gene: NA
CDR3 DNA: TGCGCCAGCAGCTCACAGGGAGGGGGCTATGGCTACACCTTC
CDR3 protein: CASSSQGGGYGYTF

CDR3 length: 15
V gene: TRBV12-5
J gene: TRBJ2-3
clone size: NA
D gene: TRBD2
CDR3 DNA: TGTGCTAGTGGATCCAAGCGGGGGCTCACAGATACGCAGTATTTT
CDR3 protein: CASGSKRGLTDTQYF

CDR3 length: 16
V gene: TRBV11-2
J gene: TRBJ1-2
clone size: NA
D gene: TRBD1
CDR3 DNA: TGTGCCAGCAGCTTAGGGTCACAGGGGGCATATGAAGGCTACACCTTC
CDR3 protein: CASSLGSQGAYEGYTF

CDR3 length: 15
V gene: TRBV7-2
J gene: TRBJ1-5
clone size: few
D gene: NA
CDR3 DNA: TGTGCCAGCAGCTTAGATCAGGGTAGGAATCAGCCCCAGCATTTT
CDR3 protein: CASSLDQGRNQPQHF

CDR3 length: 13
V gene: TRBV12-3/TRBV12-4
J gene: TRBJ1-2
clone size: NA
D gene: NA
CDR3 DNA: TGTGCCAGCAGCTTGACTCCGAACTATGGCTACACCTTC
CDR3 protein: CASSLTPNYGYTF

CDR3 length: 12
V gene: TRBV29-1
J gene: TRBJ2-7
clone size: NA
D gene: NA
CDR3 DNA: TGCAGCTATCCGGGACAATCCTACGAGCAGTACTTC
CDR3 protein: CSYPGQSYEQYF

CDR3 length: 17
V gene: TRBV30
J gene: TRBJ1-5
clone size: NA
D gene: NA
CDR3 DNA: TGTGCCTGGAAACAGGGAACAATTGGGCTGAGCAATCAGCCCCAGCATTTT
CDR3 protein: CAWKQGTIGLSNQPQHF

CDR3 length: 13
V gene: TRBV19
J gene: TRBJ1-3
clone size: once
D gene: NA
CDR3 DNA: TGTGCCAGTATAGCGAGCTCTGGAAACACCATATATTTT
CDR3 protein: CASIASSGNTIYF

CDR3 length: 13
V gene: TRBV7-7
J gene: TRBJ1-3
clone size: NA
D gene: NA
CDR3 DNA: TGTGCTAGCAGCAAGGACAGCGGAAACACCATATATTTT
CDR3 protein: CASSKDSGNTIYF

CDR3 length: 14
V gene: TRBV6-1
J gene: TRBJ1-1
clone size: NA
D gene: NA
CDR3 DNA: TGTGCCAGCAGTGAAGACAGCGGGAACACTGAAGCTTTCTTT
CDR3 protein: CASSEDSGNTEAFF

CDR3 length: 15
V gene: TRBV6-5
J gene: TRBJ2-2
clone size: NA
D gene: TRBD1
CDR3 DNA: TGTGCCAGCAGCCTTGGGACAGGGAACACCGGGGAGCTGTTTTTT
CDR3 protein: CASSLGTGNTGELFF

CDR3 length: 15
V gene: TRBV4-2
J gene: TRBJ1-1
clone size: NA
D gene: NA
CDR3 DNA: TGTGCCAGCAGCCAAGATCCCACAGCAGGGTTTGGAGCTTTCTTT
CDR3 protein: CASSQDPTAGFGAFF

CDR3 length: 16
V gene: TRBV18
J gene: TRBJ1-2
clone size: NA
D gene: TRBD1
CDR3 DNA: TGTGCCAGCTCACCAAGCGGACAGGGGGCGGACTATGGCTACACCTTC
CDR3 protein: CASSPSGQGADYGYTF

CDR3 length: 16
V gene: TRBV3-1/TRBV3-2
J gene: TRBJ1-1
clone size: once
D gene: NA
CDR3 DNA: TGTGCCAGCAGCTCCGGAGTCAGGGGCGGGAACACTGAAGCTTTCTTT
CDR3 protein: CASSSGVRGGNTEAFF

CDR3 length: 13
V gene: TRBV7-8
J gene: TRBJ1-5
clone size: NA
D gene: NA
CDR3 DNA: TGTGCCAGCAACCAGGGCCTCAACAGGCCCCAGCATTTT
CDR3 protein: CASNQGLNRPQHF

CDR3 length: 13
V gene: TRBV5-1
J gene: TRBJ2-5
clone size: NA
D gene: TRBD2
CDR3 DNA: TGCGCCAGCAGCCTGGCGGGGGGCGAGACCCAATACTTC
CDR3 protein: CASSLAGGETQYF

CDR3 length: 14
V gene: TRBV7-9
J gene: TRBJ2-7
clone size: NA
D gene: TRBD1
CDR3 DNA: TGTGCCAGCAGCTTGGCAGGGGGCCCCTACGAGCAGTACTTC
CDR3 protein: CASSLAGGPYEQYF

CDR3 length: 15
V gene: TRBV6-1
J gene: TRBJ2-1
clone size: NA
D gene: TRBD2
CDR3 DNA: TGTGCCAGCAGTACGACTAGCGGGGCCTTCAATGAGCAGTTCTTC
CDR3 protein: CASSTTSGAFNEQFF

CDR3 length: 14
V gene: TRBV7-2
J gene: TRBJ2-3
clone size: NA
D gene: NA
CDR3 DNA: TGTGCCAGCAGCTCTAGCCTAGGCACAGATACGCAGTATTTT
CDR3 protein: CASSSSLGTDTQYF

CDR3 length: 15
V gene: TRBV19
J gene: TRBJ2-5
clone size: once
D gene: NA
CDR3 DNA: TGTGCCAGTAGTATAAAACGAGGGGGTTGGGAGACCCAGTACTTC
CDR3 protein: CASSIKRGGWETQYF

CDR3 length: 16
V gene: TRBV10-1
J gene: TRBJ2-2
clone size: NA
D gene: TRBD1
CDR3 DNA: TGCGCCAGCAGTGACCAGACAGGGGAGGCCACCGGGGAGCTGTTTTTT
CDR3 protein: CASSDQTGEATGELFF

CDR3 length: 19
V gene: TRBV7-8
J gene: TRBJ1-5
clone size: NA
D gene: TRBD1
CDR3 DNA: TGTGCCAGCAGCTTCCACCCGGGACAGGGGATCGAGGGCAATCAGCCCCAGCATTTT
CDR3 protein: CASSFHPGQGIEGNQPQHF

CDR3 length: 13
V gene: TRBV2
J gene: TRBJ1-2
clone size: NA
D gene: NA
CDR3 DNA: TGTGCCAGCAACCGGGAACAGTACTATGGCTACACCTTC
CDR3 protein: CASNREQYYGYTF

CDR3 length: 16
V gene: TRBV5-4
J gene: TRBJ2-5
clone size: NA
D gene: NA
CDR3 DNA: TGTGCCAGCAGCTTACTAAAATCGCCGTACCAAGAGACCCAGTACTTC
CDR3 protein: CASSLLKSPYQETQYF

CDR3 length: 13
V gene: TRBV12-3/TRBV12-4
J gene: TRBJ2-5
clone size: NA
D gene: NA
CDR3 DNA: TGTGCCAGCAGCCTCAGGGGCGGGGAGACCCAGTACTTC
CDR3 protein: CASSLRGGETQYF